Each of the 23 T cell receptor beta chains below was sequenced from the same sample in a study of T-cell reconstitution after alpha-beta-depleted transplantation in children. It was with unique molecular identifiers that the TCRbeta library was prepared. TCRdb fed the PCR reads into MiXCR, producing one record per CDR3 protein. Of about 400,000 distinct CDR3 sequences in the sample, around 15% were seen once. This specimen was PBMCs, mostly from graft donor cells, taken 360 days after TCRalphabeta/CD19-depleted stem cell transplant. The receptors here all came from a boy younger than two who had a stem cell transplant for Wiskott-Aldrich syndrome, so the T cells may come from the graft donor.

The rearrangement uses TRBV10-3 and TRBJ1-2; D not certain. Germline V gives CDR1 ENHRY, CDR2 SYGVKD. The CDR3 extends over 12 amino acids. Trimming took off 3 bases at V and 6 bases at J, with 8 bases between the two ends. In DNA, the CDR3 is TGTGCCATCAGTGATTTTTGGGATGGCTACACCTTC. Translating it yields CAISDFWDGYTF.

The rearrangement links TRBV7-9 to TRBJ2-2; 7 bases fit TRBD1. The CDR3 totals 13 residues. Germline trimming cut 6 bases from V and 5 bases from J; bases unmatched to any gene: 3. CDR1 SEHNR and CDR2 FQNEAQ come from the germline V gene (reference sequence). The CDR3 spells CASRWDRTGELFF. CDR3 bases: TGTGCCAGCAGATGGGACAGAACCGGGGAGCTGTTTTTT.

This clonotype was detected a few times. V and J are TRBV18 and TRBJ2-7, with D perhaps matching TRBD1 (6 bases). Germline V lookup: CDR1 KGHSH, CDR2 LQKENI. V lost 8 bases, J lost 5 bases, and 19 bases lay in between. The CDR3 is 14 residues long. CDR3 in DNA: TGTGCCAGCGGACAGCTCCCCAGGTTTAACGAGCAGTACTTC. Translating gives CASGQLPRFNEQYF. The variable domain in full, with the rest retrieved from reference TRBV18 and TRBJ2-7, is NAGVMQNPRHLVRRRGQEARLRCSPMKGHSHVYWYRQLPEEGLKFMVYLQKENIIDESGMPKERFSAEFPKEGPSILRIQQVVRGDSAAYFCASGQLPRFNEQYFGPGTRLTVT.

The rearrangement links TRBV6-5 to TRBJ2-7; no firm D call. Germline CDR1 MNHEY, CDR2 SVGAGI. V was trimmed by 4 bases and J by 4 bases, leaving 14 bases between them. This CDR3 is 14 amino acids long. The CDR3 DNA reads TGTGCCAGCAGTTTTGGGGTCCTGGGTTACGAGCAGTACTTC. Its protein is CASSFGVLGYEQYF.

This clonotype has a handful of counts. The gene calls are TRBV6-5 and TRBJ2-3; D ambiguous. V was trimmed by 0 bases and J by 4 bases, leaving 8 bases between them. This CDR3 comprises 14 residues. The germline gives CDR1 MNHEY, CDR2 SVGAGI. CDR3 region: CASSYSTISDTQYF. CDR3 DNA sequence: TGTGCCAGCAGTTACTCGACCATTTCAGATACGCAGTATTTT.

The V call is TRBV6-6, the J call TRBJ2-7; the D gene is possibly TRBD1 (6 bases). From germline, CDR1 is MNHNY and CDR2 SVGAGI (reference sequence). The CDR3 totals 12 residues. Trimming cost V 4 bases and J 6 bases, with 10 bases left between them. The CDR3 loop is CASSFNRVEQYF. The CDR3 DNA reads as TGTGCCAGCAGTTTCAACAGGGTCGAGCAGTACTTC.

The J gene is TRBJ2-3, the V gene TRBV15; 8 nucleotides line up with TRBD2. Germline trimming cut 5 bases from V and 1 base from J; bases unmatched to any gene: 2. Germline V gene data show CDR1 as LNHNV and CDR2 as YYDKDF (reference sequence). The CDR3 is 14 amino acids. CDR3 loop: CATSGRGGTDTQYF. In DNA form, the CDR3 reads TGTGCCACCAGCGGGCGGGGGGGCACAGATACGCAGTATTTT.

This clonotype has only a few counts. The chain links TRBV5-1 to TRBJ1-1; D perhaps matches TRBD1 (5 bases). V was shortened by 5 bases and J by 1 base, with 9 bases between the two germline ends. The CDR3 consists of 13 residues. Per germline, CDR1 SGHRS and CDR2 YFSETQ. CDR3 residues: CASRRGQNTEAFF. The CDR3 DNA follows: TGCGCCAGCAGGCGAGGACAGAACACTGAAGCTTTCTTT.

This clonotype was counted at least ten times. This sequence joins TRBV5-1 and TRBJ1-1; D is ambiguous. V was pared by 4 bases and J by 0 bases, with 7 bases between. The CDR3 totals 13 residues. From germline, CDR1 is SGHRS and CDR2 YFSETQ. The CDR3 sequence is CASSPLMNTEAFF. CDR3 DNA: TGCGCCAGCAGCCCCTTAATGAACACTGAAGCTTTCTTT.

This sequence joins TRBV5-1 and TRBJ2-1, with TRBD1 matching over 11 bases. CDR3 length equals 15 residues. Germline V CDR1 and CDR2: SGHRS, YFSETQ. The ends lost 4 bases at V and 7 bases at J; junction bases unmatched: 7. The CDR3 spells CASSEGTGGRNEQFF. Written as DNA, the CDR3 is TGCGCCAGCAGCGAGGGGACAGGGGGTAGAAATGAGCAGTTCTTC.

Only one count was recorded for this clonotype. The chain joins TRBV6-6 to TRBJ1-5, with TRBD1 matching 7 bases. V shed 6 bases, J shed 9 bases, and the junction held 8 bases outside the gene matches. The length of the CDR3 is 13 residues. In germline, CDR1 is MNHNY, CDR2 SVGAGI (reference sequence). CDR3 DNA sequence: TGTGCCAGCAGCCGGACAGGTCTGGGGCCCCAGCATTTT. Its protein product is CASSRTGLGPQHF.

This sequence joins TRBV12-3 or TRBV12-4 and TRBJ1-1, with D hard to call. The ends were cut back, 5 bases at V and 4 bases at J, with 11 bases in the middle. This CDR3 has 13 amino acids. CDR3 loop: CASSPTRATEAFF. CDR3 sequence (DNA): TGTGCCAGCAGTCCTACAAGGGCCACTGAAGCTTTCTTT.

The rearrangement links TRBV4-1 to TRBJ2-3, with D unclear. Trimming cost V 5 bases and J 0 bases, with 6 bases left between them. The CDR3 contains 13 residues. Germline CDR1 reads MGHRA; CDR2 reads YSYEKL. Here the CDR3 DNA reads TGCGCCAGCAGCGGCCAGAGCACAGATACGCAGTATTTT. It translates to CASSGQSTDTQYF.

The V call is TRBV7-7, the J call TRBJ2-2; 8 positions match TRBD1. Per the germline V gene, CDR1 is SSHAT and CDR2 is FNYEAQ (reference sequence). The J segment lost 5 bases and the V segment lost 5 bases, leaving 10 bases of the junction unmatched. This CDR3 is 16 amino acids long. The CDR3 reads CASSTNRGARTGELFF. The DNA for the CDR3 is TGTGCCAGCAGCACTAACAGGGGGGCGAGGACCGGGGAGCTGTTTTTT. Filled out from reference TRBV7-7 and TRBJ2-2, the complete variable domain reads GAGVSQSPRYKVTKRGQDVTLRCDPISSHATLYWYQQALGQGPEFLTYFNYEAQPDKSGLPSDRFSAERPEGSISTLTIQRTEQRDSAMYRCASSTNRGARTGELFFGEGSRLTVL.

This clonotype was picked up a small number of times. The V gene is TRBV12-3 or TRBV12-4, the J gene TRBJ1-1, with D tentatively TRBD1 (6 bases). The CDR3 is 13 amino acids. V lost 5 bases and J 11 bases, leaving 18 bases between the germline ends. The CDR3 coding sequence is TGTGCCAGCAGTCCGCCCGGGGGCCAAGGGGCTTTCTTT. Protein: CASSPPGGQGAFF.

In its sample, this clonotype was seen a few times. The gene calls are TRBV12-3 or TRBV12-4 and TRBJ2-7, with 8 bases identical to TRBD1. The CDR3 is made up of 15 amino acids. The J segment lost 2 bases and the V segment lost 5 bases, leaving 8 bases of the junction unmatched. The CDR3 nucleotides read TGTGCCAGCAGTAGGACAGGGCTCACGGCCTACGAGCAGTACTTC. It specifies CASSRTGLTAYEQYF.

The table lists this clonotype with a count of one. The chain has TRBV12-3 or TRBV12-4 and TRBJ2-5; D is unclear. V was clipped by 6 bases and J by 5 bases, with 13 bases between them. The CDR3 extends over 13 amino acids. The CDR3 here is CASRNGPWETQYF. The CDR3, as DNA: TGTGCCAGCAGAAACGGCCCGTGGGAGACCCAGTACTTC.

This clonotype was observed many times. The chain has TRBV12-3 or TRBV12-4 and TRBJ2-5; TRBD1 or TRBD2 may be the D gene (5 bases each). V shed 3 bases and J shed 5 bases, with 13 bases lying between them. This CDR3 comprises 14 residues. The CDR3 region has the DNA TGTGCCAGCAGTTTCCTGGGGGTCGGGGAGACCCAGTACTTC. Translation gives CASSFLGVGETQYF.

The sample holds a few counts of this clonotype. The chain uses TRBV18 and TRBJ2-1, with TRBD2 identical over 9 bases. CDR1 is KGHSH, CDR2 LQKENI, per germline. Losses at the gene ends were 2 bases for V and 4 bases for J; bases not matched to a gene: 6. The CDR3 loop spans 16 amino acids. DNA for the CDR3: TGTGCCAGCTCACCAAGGAGCGGGAGGATATACAATGAGCAGTTCTTC. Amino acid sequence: CASSPRSGRIYNEQFF.

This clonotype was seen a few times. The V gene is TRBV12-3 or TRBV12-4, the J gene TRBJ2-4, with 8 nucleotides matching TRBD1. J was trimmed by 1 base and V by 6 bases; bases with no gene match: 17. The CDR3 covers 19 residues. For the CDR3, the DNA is TGTGCCAGCAGCCGACAGGGGAAATTAACCCGAAAGGCCAAAAACATTCAGTACTTC. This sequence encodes CASSRQGKLTRKAKNIQYF.

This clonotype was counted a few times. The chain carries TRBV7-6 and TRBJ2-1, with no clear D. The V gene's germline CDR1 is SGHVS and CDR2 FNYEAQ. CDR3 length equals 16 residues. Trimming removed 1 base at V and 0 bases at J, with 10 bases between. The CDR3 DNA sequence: TGTGCCAGCAGCTTAGAGGCAGACCACTCCTACAATGAGCAGTTCTTC. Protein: CASSLEADHSYNEQFF.

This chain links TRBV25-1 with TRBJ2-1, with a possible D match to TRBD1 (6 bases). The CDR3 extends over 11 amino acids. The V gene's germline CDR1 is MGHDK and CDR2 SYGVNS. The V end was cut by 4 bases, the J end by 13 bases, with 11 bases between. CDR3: CASSVRQVQFF. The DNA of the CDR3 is TGTGCCAGCAGTGTTCGACAGGTACAGTTCTTC.

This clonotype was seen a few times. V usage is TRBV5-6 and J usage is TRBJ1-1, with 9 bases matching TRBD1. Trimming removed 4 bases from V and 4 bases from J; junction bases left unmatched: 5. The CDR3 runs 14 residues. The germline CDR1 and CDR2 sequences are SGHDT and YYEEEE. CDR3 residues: CASSDGTGSTEAFF. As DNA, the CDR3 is TGTGCCAGCAGCGACGGGACAGGGAGCACTGAAGCTTTCTTT.